What follows is one T cell receptor beta chain and its context. Its antigen is undetermined. V was trimmed by 0 bases and J by 7 bases, leaving 8 bases between them. The CDR3 loop spans 12 amino acids. CDR1 is SGHNT and CDR2 is YYREEE in the germline V gene (reference sequence). This entry belongs to a study of CD8+ T cells in alopecia areata. Study background: Treated patients were given oral tofacitinib, which was dosed at 5 to 10 mg twice daily.

Study-wide results and limits: Sequences from scalp samples also cover resident alphabeta T cells of normal skin.

cDNA serving as the sequencing template came from extracted, reverse transcribed RNA. Only in-frame clones appear in the TCRdb table, and some are missing; sequencing was by immunoSEQ multiplex PCR. The data hold roughly 20,000 clones, with about 59% observed a single time. In alopecia areata patients, both lesional scalp punch biopsies and peripheral blood were collected. Sequences were derived from skin, sampled at week 0. This chain uses TRBV5-4 with TRBJ2-7; D remains unclear. This receptor was obtained from a human donor with alopecia areata. CDR3 sequence (DNA): TGTGCCAGCAGCTTGGCGAATCGGGAGCAGTACTTC. Translated: CASSLANREQYF. The complete variable domain, with remaining parts taken from reference TRBV5-4 and TRBJ2-7, reads ETGVTQSPTHLIKTRGQQVTLRCSSQSGHNTVSWYQQALGQGPQFIFQYYREEENGRGNFPPRFSGLQFPNYSSELNVNALELDDSALYLCASSLANREQYFGPGTRLTVT.